This T cell receptor (beta chain) stems from a study of T cells in Graves' hyperthyroidism and ophthalmopathy. Between the trimmed V and J ends, which lost 2 bases and 0 bases, there was a span of 8 bases. The CDR3 sequence is 15 residues long. This clonotype was observed at least ten times. Its target is not known. Study results and caveats: Also found in blood were most expanded thyroid clonotypes above 0.001.

RNA transcripts gave rise to amplified TCR beta CDR3 regions. HTBI primers drove first-round RT-PCR of the TCR CDR3. One entry per CDR3 protein results from TCRdb running MiXCR on the multiplex PCR reads. Here the sample spans about 640,000 distinct CDR3 sequences, roughly 15% being singletons. The chain is built from TRBV12-3 or TRBV12-4 and TRBJ2-1, with no clear D. The source of this sequence is a woman aged 45-65 years with Graves' ophthalmopathy. The sample comprised blood. CDR3 amino acids: CASSLRSVSYNEQFF. CDR3 DNA: TGTGCCAGCAGTTTAAGAAGCGTCTCCTACAATGAGCAGTTCTTC.